This entry concerns a single T cell receptor (beta chain). Its antigen is currently unknown. These data belong to a study of OX40 agonist ivuxolimab in advanced cancers. Study summary: Patients in the trial were receiving intravenous ivuxolimab every 2 weeks, at doses of 0.01 to 10 mg/kg.

This table comes from immunoSEQ multiplex PCR, and its TCRdb copy is limited to in-frame clones, with some not included. The data contain nearly 80,000 clones, around 92% of them singletons. Between the trimmed V and J ends, which lost 2 bases and 9 bases, there was a span of 27 bases. CDR1 and CDR2 (germline): SGDLS, YYNGEE. The CDR3 runs to 18 residues. Findings and caveats of the study: Circulating CD4+ and CD8+ T cells showed clonal expansion by week 6 at 0.1 to 3.0 mg/kg.

This rearrangement joins TRBV9 to TRBJ2-1; the D gene is possibly TRBD2 (10 bases). This receptor was taken from an adult with an advanced solid tumor such as melanoma, head and neck, liver or kidney cancer. The sequencing here drew on CD4+ or CD8+ T cells sorted from blood, taken in a trial of the OX40 agonist ivuxolimab. The CDR3 DNA follows: TGTGCCAGCAGCGTCGACAGGGGGATAGCGGGAGGACGGGGTGAGCAGTTCTTC. It codes for CASSVDRGIAGGRGEQFF.